This TCR beta chain was sequenced during a study of T cells in Graves' hyperthyroidism and ophthalmopathy. The CDR3 regions of TCR beta were amplified from RNA transcripts. HTBI primers were employed in a first-round RT-PCR of the TCR CDR3. TCRdb fed the multiplex PCR reads into MiXCR, producing one record per CDR3 protein. Found here are 400,000 to 600,000 distinct CDR3 sequences, 15% to 20% of them singletons; the top ten hold approximately 30%. As regards this clonotype: What it binds is not known. This may be a read error: a much more frequent sequence differs by one nucleotide.

The CDR3 loop spans 16 amino acids. The germline CDR1 and CDR2 sequences are SNHLY and FYNNEI. Study findings and constraints: Within blood appeared most thyroid clonotypes that had expanded above 0.001.

Clinical Activity Scores of at least 3, NOSPECS grades of at least 4 and durations under 3 months characterized ophthalmopathy patients. Uncontrolled infection, other autoimmune disease, pregnancy or lactation led to exclusion. More than 8.5 ml of fresh peripheral blood supplied the PBMCs. The sequencing sample was made of blood. The TCR originated in a woman in her 30s with Graves' ophthalmopathy. The chain employs TRBV2 and TRBJ1-3; a weak D match, TRBD1 (6 bases). CDR3 coding DNA: TGTGTCAGCAGTGTGTTACAGGGAATATCTGGAAACACCATATATTTT. This encodes CVSSVLQGISGNTIYF.